One sample yielded the 23 T cell receptor beta chains listed below, sequenced in a study of T cell responses to AZD1222 COVID-19 vaccine. TCRdb keeps only in-frame clones here, not all; method: immunoSEQ multiplex PCR. The profile shows approximately 130,000 clones, 75% to 90% of them singletons. Sample: peripheral blood, taken on day 0 of MenACWY control vaccination. The receptors originated from an adult in good health.

The chain carries TRBV4-1 and TRBJ2-2; TRBD1 matches 9 bases. CDR1 and CDR2 from the germline V gene are MGHRA and YSYEKL. The CDR3 consists of 15 residues. V gave up 4 bases and J gave up 6 bases; unmatched junction bases: 6. The CDR3 nucleotides read TGCGCCAGCAGCCTGCCGGGACAGGGAGCCGGGGAGCTGTTTTTT. Translation gives CASSLPGQGAGELFF.

This chain links TRBV6-5 with TRBJ2-7; 7 bases match TRBD1. V lost 0 bases to trimming and J lost 5 bases; unmatched junction nucleotides: 10. Germline loops: CDR1 MNHEY, CDR2 SVGAGI. This CDR3 contains 16 residues. The CDR3 loop reads CASSYSPPTGYDEQYF. The CDR3 DNA reads as TGTGCCAGCAGTTACTCTCCCCCGACAGGGTACGACGAGCAGTACTTC.

CDR3 in DNA: TGTGCCAGCAGCTTAGGTCGGGATACCCAGTACTTC. It is translated as CASSLGRDTQYF. This chain links TRBV7-2 with TRBJ2-5, with D tentatively TRBD2 (5 bases). Germline-derived CDR1 and CDR2 are SGHTA and FQGNSA. This CDR3 comprises 12 residues. The V end was cut by 1 base, the J end by 8 bases, with 8 bases between. The whole variable domain, remainder taken from reference TRBV7-2 and TRBJ2-5, is GAGVSQSPSNKVTEKGKDVELRCDPISGHTALYWYRQSLGQGLEFLIYFQGNSAPDKSGLPSDRFSAERTGGSVSTLTIQRTQQEDSAVYLCASSLGRDTQYFGPGTRLLVL.

This rearrangement joins TRBV5-5 to TRBJ2-3; no clear D gene. The germline V gene encodes CDR1 SGHKS and CDR2 YYEKEE (reference sequence). This CDR3 region has 12 residues. The V end lost 2 bases, the J end lost 4 bases, and 5 bases lay between the germline ends. This CDR3 is CASSFQADTQYF. The CDR3 DNA follows: TGTGCCAGCAGCTTTCAAGCAGATACGCAGTATTTT.

The chain is built from TRBV30 and TRBJ2-3, with a possible D match to TRBD2 (6 bases). Germline V CDR1 and CDR2: GTSNPN, SVGIG (reference sequence). There are 14 residues in the CDR3. Between the trimmed V and J ends, which lost 4 bases and 3 bases, there was a span of 14 bases. CDR3 in DNA: TGTGCCTGGACCCTCCGGGGGAGTACAGATACGCAGTATTTT. This gives the protein CAWTLRGSTDTQYF.

The genes are TRBV6-6 and TRBJ1-2; 7 bases map to TRBD1. V lost 0 bases, J lost 5 bases, and 0 bases stayed unmatched. Germline CDR1 reads MNHNY; CDR2 reads SVGAGI (reference sequence). The CDR3 is 13 amino acids. The CDR3 sequence is CASSYSTGYGYTF. CDR3 DNA sequence: TGTGCCAGCAGTTACTCGACAGGGTATGGCTACACCTTC.

This sequence joins TRBV6-5 and TRBJ2-4; 8 bases map to TRBD1. Germline CDR1 reads MNHEY; CDR2 reads SVGAGI. The ends lost 8 bases at V and 9 bases at J; junction bases unmatched: 12. The CDR3 sequence is 14 residues long. DNA of the CDR3: TGTGCCAGCCGAAGGACAGGGCAAGAGGGCATTCAGTACTTC. This codes for CASRRTGQEGIQYF.

The genes are TRBV3-1 (or the pseudogene TRBV3-2) and TRBJ2-1, with D uncertain. This CDR3 contains 8 residues. Germline values: CDR1 LGHDT, CDR2 YNNKEL (reference sequence). Trimming shortened V by 11 bases and J by 6 bases, and 2 bases separated the two germline ends. This CDR3 is CAGNEQFF. CDR3 DNA sequence: TGTGCCGGCAATGAGCAGTTCTTC.

V gene TRBV6-1 combines with J gene TRBJ2-7, with 8 bases identical to TRBD1. The germline V gene encodes CDR1 MNHNS and CDR2 SASEGT. With 2 bases clipped from V and 3 bases from J, the junction kept 6 bases outside the gene matches. This CDR3 region has 15 residues. The CDR3 DNA reads TGTGCCAGCAGTGAATCGGGGACAGGCCTCTACGAGCAGTACTTC. Protein sequence: CASSESGTGLYEQYF.

The chain couples TRBV29-1 to TRBJ2-1; possibly TRBD2 for D (6 bases). Trimming left V 0 bases short and J 0 bases short, with 15 bases between. The CDR3 has 17 residues. The germline gives CDR1 SQVTM, CDR2 ANQGSEA. The CDR3 DNA follows: TGCAGCGTTGAAGATCCGCCTGACGGGAGCTCCTACAATGAGCAGTTCTTC. Translating it yields CSVEDPPDGSSYNEQFF.

The CDR3 region is CASSLDSLAGDKNEQFF. The CDR3 coding sequence is TGTGCCAGCAGCTTAGATTCCTTAGCGGGTGACAAAAATGAGCAGTTCTTC. The genes are TRBV11-3 and TRBJ2-1; 7 nucleotides line up with TRBD2. The germline V gene has CDR1 SGHNT and CDR2 YENEEA. This CDR3 spans 17 amino acids. Trimming cost V 0 bases and J 7 bases; bases outside gene matches: 12.

The chain employs TRBV9 and TRBJ2-1; perhaps TRBD1 as D (7 bases). CDR3 length: 14 residues. CDR1 SGDLS and CDR2 YYNGEE come from the germline V gene. V lost 4 bases to trimming and J lost 8 bases, with 16 bases between them. The CDR3 DNA follows: TGTGCCAGCAGCCCCGGGGGCAGGGGGTATGAGCAGTTCTTC. Its protein product is CASSPGGRGYEQFF.

The V gene is TRBV16, the J gene TRBJ2-7; perhaps TRBD1 as D (5 bases). Trimming removed 8 bases at V and 0 bases at J, with 17 bases between. CDR1 and CDR2 from the germline V gene are KGHSY and FQNENV. The CDR3 runs 15 residues. CDR3 coding DNA: TGTGCCAGCTCGACACCAGGGCTCAACTCCTACGAGCAGTACTTC. Translated: CASSTPGLNSYEQYF.

This rearrangement joins TRBV12-3 or TRBV12-4 to TRBJ1-5, with D perhaps matching TRBD1 (6 bases). The ends were cut back, 5 bases at V and 6 bases at J, with 11 bases in the middle. The CDR3 spans 13 residues. This CDR3 is CASSIQGGQPQHF. CDR3 sequence (DNA): TGTGCCAGCAGTATACAGGGAGGTCAGCCCCAGCATTTT.

The rearrangement joins TRBV15 to TRBJ2-1; 9 bases fit TRBD2. V lost 0 bases and J lost 4; bases outside the gene matches: 4. The V gene's germline CDR1 is LNHNV and CDR2 YYDKDF (reference sequence). This CDR3 has 16 amino acids. The CDR3 loop is CATSRELAGKYNEQFF. The CDR3 nucleotides are TGTGCCACCAGCAGAGAGCTAGCGGGAAAATACAATGAGCAGTTCTTC.

V is TRBV19 and J is TRBJ1-2, with D perhaps TRBD1 (6 bases). Germline V gene data show CDR1 as LNHDA and CDR2 as SQIVND (reference sequence). The CDR3 spans 15 residues. The V end lost 5 bases, the J end lost 1 base, and 14 bases lay between the germline ends. CDR3 DNA sequence: TGTGCCAGTAGTGCCCAGGACAGATATAACTATGGCTACACCTTC. Translating gives CASSAQDRYNYGYTF.

The chain combines TRBV9 with TRBJ1-6, with TRBD1 matching 9 bases. The ends lost 4 bases at V and 8 bases at J; junction bases unmatched: 4. Germline V gives CDR1 SGDLS, CDR2 YYNGEE. The CDR3 length is 14 residues. The CDR3: CASSTGQGDSPLHF. CDR3 DNA: TGTGCCAGCAGCACGGGACAGGGAGATTCACCCCTCCACTTT.

This clone was found a few times. The chain carries TRBV4-1 and TRBJ2-3, with a tentative D call TRBD1 (6 bases). The CDR3 is 17 amino acids. Trimming removed 2 bases at V and 6 bases at J, with 21 bases between. CDR1 MGHRA and CDR2 YSYEKL come from the germline V gene. The CDR3 region is CASSQQGSGPPGDTQYF. The CDR3 coding sequence is TGCGCCAGCAGCCAACAGGGGTCGGGTCCACCCGGGGATACGCAGTATTTT.

This clone was seen once. The rearrangement uses TRBV12-3 or TRBV12-4 and TRBJ2-7; D could derive from TRBD1 or TRBD2 (5 bases each). CDR3 length: 13 residues. V gave up 5 bases and J gave up 4 bases, with 12 bases separating them. CDR3 coding DNA: TGTGCCAGCAGTCGGGACCGAGGATACGAGCAGTACTTC. As protein: CASSRDRGYEQYF.

This clone has only a few counts. This chain connects TRBV6-4 to TRBJ2-3, with D hard to call. In germline, CDR1 is MRHNA, CDR2 SNTAGT. V was clipped by 0 bases and J by 0 bases, with 4 bases between them. This CDR3 region has 14 residues. Written as DNA, the CDR3 is TGTGCCAGCAGTGACTCGGACAGCACAGATACGCAGTATTTT. This codes for CASSDSDSTDTQYF.

This clone was picked up one time. The chain combines TRBV5-1 with TRBJ1-5; perhaps TRBD1 as D (6 bases). Germline V gene lookup returns CDR1 SGHRS and CDR2 YFSETQ. This CDR3 is built from 13 residues. Trimming left V 4 bases short and J 7 bases short, with 12 bases between. The CDR3 DNA is TGCGCCAGCAGCAAGGGGGAAGGCCAGCCCCAGCATTTT. This gives the protein CASSKGEGQPQHF. Drawing the rest from reference TRBV5-1 and TRBJ1-5, the complete variable domain is KAGVTQTPRYLIKTRGQQVTLSCSPISGHRSVSWYQQTPGQGLQFLFEYFSETQRNKGNFPGRFSGRQFSNSRSEMNVSTLELGDSALYLCASSKGEGQPQHFGDGTRLSIL.

The V gene is TRBV25-1, the J gene TRBJ1-2; 7 positions match TRBD1. This CDR3 is built from 14 residues. V shed 4 bases, J shed 2 bases, and the junction held 4 bases outside the gene matches. Germline values: CDR1 MGHDK, CDR2 SYGVNS. The CDR3 DNA sequence: TGTGCCAGCAGTGCCTTGGGACAGAACTATGGCTACACCTTC. Amino acid sequence: CASSALGQNYGYTF.

V usage is TRBV30 and J usage is TRBJ1-2; D unclear. V lost 4 bases, J lost 8 bases, and 17 bases lay in between. Germline assignment: CDR1 GTSNPN and CDR2 SVGIG (reference sequence). The CDR3 length is 13 residues. CDR3 nucleotide sequence: TGTGCCTGGACCGCGACTGACGGAGAAGGCTACACCTTC. It yields the protein CAWTATDGEGYTF.